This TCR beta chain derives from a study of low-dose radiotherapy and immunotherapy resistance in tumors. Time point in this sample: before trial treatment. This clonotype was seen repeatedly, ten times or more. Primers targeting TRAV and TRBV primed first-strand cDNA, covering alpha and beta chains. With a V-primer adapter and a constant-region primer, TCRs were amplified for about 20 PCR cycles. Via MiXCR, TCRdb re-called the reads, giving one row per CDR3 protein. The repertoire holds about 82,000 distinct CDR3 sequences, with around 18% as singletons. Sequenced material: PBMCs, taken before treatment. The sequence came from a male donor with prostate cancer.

This chain's CDR3 is CASSETGGTDTQYF. The CDR3 nucleotides read TGTGCCAGCAGTGAGACAGGGGGCACAGATACGCAGTATTTT. This chain joins TRBV6-4 and TRBJ2-3, with 8 bases that match TRBD1. V was clipped by 3 bases and J by 1 base; unmatched bases: 0. The germline V gene has CDR1 MRHNA and CDR2 SNTAGT. The CDR3 extends over 14 amino acids.